These 27 T cell receptor beta chains were sequenced from one sample in a study of blood T cell repertoires in COVID-19. Assay used: immunoSEQ multiplex PCR; TCRdb lists only in-frame clones, some missing. Here the sample spans around 130,000 clones, roughly 85% being singletons. Sample: peripheral blood. The receptors here all came from a man in his fifties or sixties with acute or convalescent COVID-19.

At least ten counts were recorded for this clone. This chain joins TRBV4-1 and TRBJ1-2; D possibly corresponds to TRBD1 (6 bases). V lost 0 bases to trimming and J lost 5 bases, with 10 bases between them. The CDR3 covers 14 residues. CDR1 is MGHRA and CDR2 is YSYEKL in the germline V gene. The CDR3 DNA reads as TGCGCCAGCAGCCAAGAGGGGGCCTCGTATGGCTACACCTTC. This translates into CASSQEGASYGYTF.

The gene calls are TRBV15 and TRBJ2-7, with 9 positions matching TRBD2. Germline-derived CDR1 and CDR2 are LNHNV and YYDKDF (reference sequence). J gave up 5 bases and V 0 bases, and 5 bases lay outside the gene matches. This CDR3 spans 15 amino acids. The CDR3 loop is CATSRDLAGPHEQYF. DNA for the CDR3: TGTGCCACCAGCAGAGATCTAGCGGGACCGCACGAGCAGTACTTC.

The genes are TRBV6-5 and TRBJ2-1, with 7 positions matching TRBD1. J was trimmed by 5 bases and V by 6 bases; bases with no gene match: 4. The CDR3 has 13 residues. Germline lookup yields CDR1 MNHEY and CDR2 SVGAGI. The CDR3 protein is CASRAGGNNEQFF. The DNA of the CDR3 is TGTGCCAGCAGAGCAGGGGGTAACAATGAGCAGTTCTTC.

This chain uses TRBV6-4 with TRBJ2-6, with TRBD1 matching over 8 bases. Trimming took 6 bases from V and 3 from J; bases not matched to a gene: 7. Germline CDR1 is MRHNA and CDR2 is SNTAGT. The CDR3 has 16 amino acids. CDR3 in amino acids: CASRGNRGSGANVLTF. The DNA for the CDR3 is TGTGCCAGCAGGGGGAACAGGGGGAGTGGGGCCAACGTCCTGACTTTC.

The gene calls are TRBV13 and TRBJ2-7; 7 bases are a match to TRBD1. The CDR3 sequence is 14 residues long. The V gene's germline CDR1 is PRHDT and CDR2 FYEKMQ (reference sequence). V lost 6 bases, J lost 5 bases, and 10 bases stayed unmatched. The CDR3 loop is CASRSGTDSHEQYF. CDR3 DNA sequence: TGTGCCAGCAGGTCCGGGACAGATAGCCACGAGCAGTACTTC. Full variable domain (outside the CDR3, taken from reference TRBV13 and TRBJ2-7): AAGVIQSPRHLIKEKRETATLKCYPIPRHDTVYWYQQGPGQDPQFLISFYEKMQSDKGSIPDRFSAQQFSDYHSELNMSSLELGDSALYFCASRSGTDSHEQYFGPGTRLTVT.

This chain connects TRBV19 to TRBJ1-6; D is uncertain. The CDR3 has 16 amino acids. Germline V gene data show CDR1 as LNHDA and CDR2 as SQIVND (reference sequence). Trimming removed 6 bases at V and 5 bases at J, with 17 bases between. In nucleotides, the CDR3 is TGTGCCAGTAGATCGACATTGGGGAGAGATAATTCACCCCTCCACTTT. It yields the protein CASRSTLGRDNSPLHF.

This sequence joins TRBV27 and TRBJ2-3; a weak D match, TRBD2 (6 bases). The CDR3 is 13 amino acids. Germline V gene lookup returns CDR1 MNHEY and CDR2 SMNVEV (reference sequence). The V end lost 6 bases, the J end lost 4 bases, and 11 bases lay between the germline ends. The CDR3 DNA sequence: TGTGCCAGCAGAGGACTATCCCCAGATACGCAGTATTTT. It translates to CASRGLSPDTQYF.

The chain is built from TRBV9 and TRBJ2-4; 8 nucleotides line up with TRBD2. The V segment lost 0 bases and the J segment 6 bases; nucleotides outside the gene matches: 14. CDR1 is SGDLS and CDR2 is YYNGEE in the germline V gene. The CDR3 extends over 18 amino acids. This CDR3 is CASSVGQGHAGRGNIQYF. The CDR3 region has the DNA TGTGCCAGCAGCGTAGGTCAGGGTCATGCCGGGAGGGGAAACATTCAGTACTTC. The whole variable domain, remainder taken from reference TRBV9 and TRBJ2-4, is DSGVTQTPKHLITATGQRVTLRCSPRSGDLSVYWYQQSLDQGLQFLIQYYNGEERAKGNILERFSAQQFPDLHSELNLSSLELGDSALYFCASSVGQGHAGRGNIQYFGAGTRLSVL.

This rearrangement joins TRBV28 to TRBJ1-2, with D possibly matching TRBD1 (5 bases). Germline values: CDR1 MDHEN, CDR2 SYDVKM. The ends were cut back, 3 bases at V and 4 bases at J, with 9 bases in the middle. CDR3 size: 13 residues. CDR3 coding DNA: TGTGCCAGCAGTTTTAGGAGGGGCTATGGCTACACCTTC. This gives the protein CASSFRRGYGYTF.

The rearrangement uses TRBV6-5 and TRBJ1-2, with unresolved D. Deletions cut 4 bases from V and 5 bases from J, with 11 bases between. The CDR3 sequence is 13 residues long. Germline values: CDR1 MNHEY, CDR2 SVGAGI. The CDR3 here is CASSFDGLYGYTF. The DNA of the CDR3 is TGTGCCAGCAGTTTTGACGGGTTATATGGCTACACCTTC.

V usage is TRBV11-2 and J usage is TRBJ2-1; D uncertain. This CDR3 is built from 13 residues. Germline lookup yields CDR1 SGHAT and CDR2 FQNNGV. Trimming cost V 0 bases and J 9 bases, with 9 bases left between them. Here the CDR3 reads CASSLDPLVEQFF. The CDR3 coding sequence is TGTGCCAGCAGCTTAGATCCTCTAGTTGAGCAGTTCTTC.

The chain uses TRBV23-1 and TRBJ2-1; D is perhaps TRBD2 (6 bases). TRBV23-1 is reported as an ORF; its role is uncertain. The CDR3 spans 17 residues. V shed 3 bases and J shed 4 bases, with 19 bases lying between them. In nucleotides, the CDR3 is TGCGCCAGCAGTCATAACGGGACTCTCTCCTTTTACAATGAGCAGTTCTTC. Its translation is CASSHNGTLSFYNEQFF.

The rearrangement joins TRBV7-9 to TRBJ1-5, with a possible D match to TRBD1 (5 bases). In germline, CDR1 is SEHNR, CDR2 FQNEAQ (reference sequence). The CDR3 runs 15 residues. The ends were cut back, 2 bases at V and 2 bases at J, with 10 bases in the middle. The CDR3 is CASSLRGSGNQPQHF. CDR3 nucleotide sequence: TGTGCCAGCAGCTTAAGGGGATCGGGCAATCAGCCCCAGCATTTT.

This rearrangement joins TRBV5-1 to TRBJ1-4; 9 bases are shared with TRBD1. Germline V gene data show CDR1 as SGHRS and CDR2 as YFSETQ. Trimming removed 4 bases from V and 6 bases from J; junction bases left unmatched: 7. The CDR3 consists of 15 residues. The DNA of the CDR3 is TGCGCCAGCAGCCGGCAGGACAGGGGTGATGAAAAACTGTTTTTT. Encoded protein: CASSRQDRGDEKLFF.

This clone was counted only a few times. This chain uses TRBV5-1 with TRBJ1-4; D perhaps matches TRBD1 (5 bases). Germline values: CDR1 SGHRS, CDR2 YFSETQ. V dropped 4 bases and J dropped 8 bases, with 18 bases sitting between them. This CDR3 region has 15 residues. The CDR3 DNA is TGCGCCAGCAGCCTTGGGCAGGGACTGGGGGAAAAACTGTTTTTT. Amino acid sequence: CASSLGQGLGEKLFF.

The chain is built from TRBV15 and TRBJ2-1, with 7 positions matching TRBD1. The trim removed 9 bases at V and 4 bases at J, leaving 3 bases unmatched. Germline V gives CDR1 LNHNV, CDR2 YYDKDF (reference sequence). CDR3 length: 12 amino acids. The CDR3 protein is CATRTGYNEQFF. The CDR3 region has the DNA TGTGCCACGCGGACAGGTTACAATGAGCAGTTCTTC.

Note on this clone: Germline is not matched at one junction end, which may reflect a read error. The chain couples TRBV7-6 to TRBJ2-1; D perhaps matches TRBD2 (6 bases). This CDR3 is built from 15 residues. CDR1 SGHVS and CDR2 FNYEAQ come from the germline V gene. The CDR3 region is CASSVAESSYNEQFF. The CDR3, as DNA: TGTGCCAGCAGCGTAGCGGAGAGCTCCTACAATGAGCAGTTCTTC.

In DNA, the CDR3 is TGTGCCAGCAGTTTACGACAAATCGTCACAACTAATGAAAAACTGTTTTTT. This codes for CASSLRQIVTTNEKLFF. This rearrangement joins TRBV6-2 or TRBV6-3 to TRBJ1-4; D is unclear. Between the trimmed V and J ends, which lost 4 bases and 0 bases, there was a span of 15 bases. Germline loops: CDR1 MNHEY, CDR2 SVGEGT. The CDR3 length is 17 residues.

The V and J genes are TRBV6-4 and TRBJ1-1; possibly TRBD1 for D (5 bases). In germline, CDR1 is MRHNA, CDR2 SNTAGT. The CDR3 runs 13 residues. V lost 4 bases and J 2 bases, leaving 8 bases between the germline ends. The CDR3 bases are TGTGCCAGCAGTGCGGGGGTTAACACTGAAGCTTTCTTT. This sequence encodes CASSAGVNTEAFF.

DNA for the CDR3: TGTGCCAGCAGCTTAGCGGGAGGGTACGCTGAAGCTTTCTTT. It yields the protein CASSLAGGYAEAFF. The chain has TRBV7-9 and TRBJ1-1; D uncertain. The germline V gene has CDR1 SEHNR and CDR2 FQNEAQ (reference sequence). The CDR3 runs 14 residues. Trimming removed 0 bases from V and 6 bases from J, with 11 bases in between.

The chain recombines TRBV30 with TRBJ1-5; TRBD1 matches 7 bases. Germline-derived CDR1 and CDR2 are GTSNPN and SVGIG (reference sequence). The CDR3 contains 13 residues. V gave up 2 bases and J gave up 7 bases; unmatched junction bases: 5. The CDR3 DNA reads as TGTGCCTGGAGTTCTGGAGGGGGCCAGCCCCAGCATTTT. Translating gives CAWSSGGGQPQHF. The whole variable domain, remainder taken from reference TRBV30 and TRBJ1-5, is SQTIHQWPATLVQPVGSPLSLECTVEGTSNPNLYWYRQAAGRGLQLLFYSVGIGQISSEVPQNLSASRPQDRQFILSSKKLLLSDSGFYLCAWSSGGGQPQHFGDGTRLSIL.

The rearrangement links TRBV6-5 to TRBJ2-5, with a tentative D call TRBD1 (6 bases). Trimming cost V 5 bases and J 4 bases, with 14 bases left between them. This CDR3 is built from 14 residues. CDR1 and CDR2 (germline): MNHEY, SVGAGI. DNA for the CDR3: TGTGCCAGCAGTAAAATGACAGGCGCAGAGACCCAGTACTTC. Translation gives CASSKMTGAETQYF.

As DNA, the CDR3 is TGTGCCAGCACTGTGGACAGGTTCTATGGCTACACCTTC. Its translation is CASTVDRFYGYTF. The chain combines TRBV6-5 with TRBJ1-2, with 7 bases that match TRBD1. Germline values: CDR1 MNHEY, CDR2 SVGAGI. V was clipped by 7 bases and J by 4 bases; unmatched bases: 6. The CDR3 contains 13 residues.

The chain recombines TRBV5-4 with TRBJ2-6; a possible D gene is TRBD2 (7 bases). The V end lost 2 bases, the J end lost 0 bases, and 12 bases lay between the germline ends. This CDR3 has 17 amino acids. CDR1 and CDR2 (germline): SGHNT, YYREEE (reference sequence). The CDR3 DNA sequence: TGTGCCAGCAGCTTCGGGGGGCGCTCCTCTGGGGCCAACGTCCTGACTTTC. Its protein product is CASSFGGRSSGANVLTF.

In DNA, the CDR3 is TGTGCCAGCAGTCGGCGGGCTGCAACTAATGAAAAACTGTTTTTT. Its translation: CASSRRAATNEKLFF. The chain is built from TRBV2 and TRBJ1-4; D not resolved. Trimming removed 5 bases at V and 0 bases at J, with 10 bases between. The CDR3 loop spans 15 amino acids. The germline CDR1 and CDR2 sequences are SNHLY and FYNNEI.

The J gene is TRBJ1-1, the V gene TRBV7-9, with no clear D. Trimming pared 0 bases from V and 5 bases from J, leaving 13 bases between. Per the germline V gene, CDR1 is SEHNR and CDR2 is FQNEAQ (reference sequence). CDR3 length equals 15 residues. DNA of the CDR3: TGTGCCAGCAGCTTAGCGGGCCAGCGAGGGACTGAAGCTTTCTTT. This sequence encodes CASSLAGQRGTEAFF.

The chain has TRBV28 and TRBJ2-7; 14 bases map to TRBD2. Germline CDR1 and CDR2: MDHEN and SYDVKM. After removal of 6 bases from V and 6 bases from J, the junction contained 7 bases not matched to a gene. The CDR3 runs to 15 residues. CDR3 loop: CASRGGLAGVGEQYF. The CDR3 region has the DNA TGTGCCAGCAGGGGGGGACTAGCGGGAGTAGGCGAGCAGTACTTC.